The entry below describes one TCR beta chain. In the study's own analysis: From reference gene primer amplification, estimates of nucleated cell counts were derived. Clones were sequenced by immunoSEQ multiplex PCR, and TCRdb holds only the in-frame ones, with some missing. V and J calls plus clone size are reproduced from that table; the DNA served to infer D and trimming. The top ten clones hold over 25% of a sample with about 50,000 clones, less than 90% of them seen once. The data were taken from a study of blood T cell repertoires in COVID-19. Looking at the study overall: Acute-phase and convalescent COVID-19 samples originated in the United States, Italy and Spain. T cells, B-cell-depleted T cells, or PBMCs provided the cDNA or gDNA that served as material.

Input material: peripheral blood. This receptor was identified in a human donor in a cohort sampled during active COVID-19.

CDR3 in DNA: TGTGCCAGCAGCCCTCCGGTCGTTACTAGCTTCACCGCAGATACGCAGTATTTT. Encoded protein: CASSPPVVTSFTADTQYF. This chain joins TRBV28 and TRBJ2-3; a possible D gene is TRBD2 (6 bases). The V gene's germline CDR1 is MDHEN and CDR2 SYDVKM. The ends were cut back, 6 bases at V and 4 bases at J, with 26 bases in the middle. The CDR3 is made up of 18 amino acids. Looking up the rest from reference TRBV28 and TRBJ2-3 gives the full variable domain: DVKVTQSSRYLVKRTGEKVFLECVQDMDHENMFWYRQDPGLGLRLIYFSYDVKMKEKGDIPEGYSVSREKKERFSLILESASTNQTSMYLCASSPPVVTSFTADTQYFGPGTRLTVL.